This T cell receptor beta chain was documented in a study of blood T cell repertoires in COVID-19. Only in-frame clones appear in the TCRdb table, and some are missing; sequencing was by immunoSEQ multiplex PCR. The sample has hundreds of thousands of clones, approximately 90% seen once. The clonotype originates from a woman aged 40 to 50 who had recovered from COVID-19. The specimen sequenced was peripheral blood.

Here the CDR3 reads CASSWRLAGPRETQYF. CDR3 nucleotides: TGTGCCAGCAGCTGGCGCCTAGCGGGCCCCCGGGAGACCCAGTACTTC. J is TRBJ2-5 and V is TRBV7-2; TRBD2 matches at 8 bases. The CDR3 sequence is 16 residues long. Germline V gene lookup returns CDR1 SGHTA and CDR2 FQGNSA. The V gene end was trimmed by 4 bases and the J gene end by 5 bases; junction bases not matched to a gene: 12. Together with reference TRBV7-2 and TRBJ2-5, the CDR3 gives the full variable domain: GAGVSQSPSNKVTEKGKDVELRCDPISGHTALYWYRQSLGQGLEFLIYFQGNSAPDKSGLPSDRFSAERTGGSVSTLTIQRTQQEDSAVYLCASSWRLAGPRETQYFGPGTRLLVL.